One T cell receptor (beta chain) is described in this entry. This record comes from a study of blood T cell repertoires in COVID-19. Study-level background: T cells, B-cell-depleted T cells, or PBMCs supplied cDNA or gDNA.

Assay: immunoSEQ multiplex PCR; the TCRdb copy retains only in-frame clones and omits some. The data contain roughly 120,000 clones, 90% of them seen just once; the ten biggest clones take up 1.8%. The J segment lost 2 bases and the V segment lost 4 bases, leaving 6 bases of the junction unmatched. The CDR3 is 15 residues long. CDR1 is SGHRS and CDR2 is YFSETQ in the germline V gene. The genes are TRBV5-1 and TRBJ2-1; 7 bases agree with TRBD1. This TCR came from a human donor with active COVID-19. The donor label of this sample is uncertain. The sequenced sample consisted of peripheral blood. CDR3: CASSPGTATYNEQFF. CDR3 sequence (DNA): TGCGCCAGCAGCCCTGGGACAGCTACCTACAATGAGCAGTTCTTC.